The 11 T cell receptor beta chains reported below all come from one sample, sequenced in a study of graft-versus-host responses after intestinal transplantation. Sequencing was performed with immunoSEQ multiplex PCR; in TCRdb, only in-frame clones are kept and a portion is missing. The sample yields roughly 6,000 clones, about 80% seen once. Intraepithelial plus lamina propria lymphocytes were released by processing graft tissue. Sequenced here: ileum tissue, sampled 300 to 310 days after intestinal transplant. These receptors were collected from a human patient who received an intestinal transplant, so some T cells may come from the graft donor.

This chain connects TRBV11-2 to TRBJ2-2; either TRBD1 or TRBD2 may fit D (5 bases each). CDR3 length: 14 residues. Trimming removed 5 bases at V and 2 bases at J, with 9 bases between. In germline, CDR1 is SGHAT, CDR2 FQNNGV. The CDR3: CASSRDGNTGELFF. The CDR3 DNA sequence: TGTGCCAGCAGCCGGGACGGCAACACCGGGGAGCTGTTTTTT.

V and J are TRBV18 and TRBJ1-5; 9 bases match TRBD1. Trimming cost V 6 bases and J 3 bases; bases outside gene matches: 6. Germline loops: CDR1 KGHSH, CDR2 LQKENI. The CDR3 consists of 15 residues. The CDR3 DNA follows: TGTGCCAGCTCCATAGGACAGGGGTACAATCAGCCCCAGCATTTT. The encoded protein is CASSIGQGYNQPQHF.

The chain's CDR3 is CASTGTSGTDTQYF. As DNA, the CDR3 is TGTGCCAGCACCGGGACTAGCGGCACAGATACGCAGTATTTT. This chain uses TRBV25-1 with TRBJ2-3, with 10 bases fitting TRBD2. After removal of 7 bases from V and 1 base from J, the junction contained 2 bases not matched to a gene. Germline CDR1 is MGHDK and CDR2 is SYGVNS. The CDR3 has 14 amino acids.

V usage is TRBV19 and J usage is TRBJ2-3, with TRBD1 as a possible D gene (5 bases). Trimming pared 3 bases from V and 0 bases from J, leaving 10 bases between. CDR3 length: 15 residues. The V gene's germline CDR1 is LNHDA and CDR2 SQIVND (reference sequence). CDR3 DNA sequence: TGTGCCAGTAGTATTACGACAGTTAGCACAGATACGCAGTATTTT. Amino acid sequence: CASSITTVSTDTQYF.

This rearrangement joins TRBV5-1 to TRBJ2-1; 10 nucleotides align to TRBD2. Germline CDR1 and CDR2: SGHRS and YFSETQ. The CDR3 is 19 residues long. Germline trimming cut 0 bases from V and 0 bases from J; bases unmatched to any gene: 9. The CDR3 protein is CASSLALAGGPSSYNEQFF. In DNA form, the CDR3 reads TGCGCCAGCAGCTTGGCCTTAGCGGGAGGCCCAAGCTCCTACAATGAGCAGTTCTTC.

The V call is TRBV28, the J call TRBJ2-2; 8 positions match TRBD1. V shed 7 bases, J shed 6 bases, and the junction held 10 bases outside the gene matches. Looked up from germline, CDR1 is MDHEN and CDR2 is SYDVKM. CDR3 length: 15 amino acids. The DNA of the CDR3 is TGTGCCAGCATCCCCAGCGACAGGGGAGCCGGGGAGCTGTTTTTT. Protein product: CASIPSDRGAGELFF.

DNA of the CDR3: TGTGCCTTCACGAGCACAAACGAGAAGGGCTACTATGGCTACACCTTC. Translating gives CAFTSTNEKGYYGYTF. The V gene is TRBV7-9, the J gene TRBJ1-2; D is uncertain. Germline V CDR1 and CDR2: SEHNR, FQNEAQ (reference sequence). Trimming stripped 11 bases from V and 3 bases from J, with 25 bases between. There are 16 residues in the CDR3.

The rearrangement links TRBV6-6 to TRBJ1-5; 11 bases map to TRBD1. This CDR3 comprises 14 residues. CDR1 and CDR2 from the germline V gene are MNHNY and SVGAGI (reference sequence). The V gene end was trimmed by 5 bases and the J gene end by 6 bases; junction bases not matched to a gene: 3. The CDR3, as DNA: TGTGCCAGCAGTCGGACAGGGGGCGGTCAGCCCCAGCATTTT. Residues: CASSRTGGGQPQHF.

V is TRBV6-1 and J is TRBJ1-5; TRBD1 matches 10 bases. The germline V gene encodes CDR1 MNHNS and CDR2 SASEGT. CDR3 length: 16 residues. The trim removed 3 bases at V and 5 bases at J, leaving 7 bases unmatched. The CDR3 region has the DNA TGTGCCAGCAGTGACCTCGGGACAGGGGTCCATCAGCCCCAGCATTTT. This encodes CASSDLGTGVHQPQHF.

The chain combines TRBV6-6 with TRBJ1-5, with 7 bases identical to TRBD1. Per germline, CDR1 MNHNY and CDR2 SVGAGI (reference sequence). J lost 4 bases, V lost 6 bases, and 6 bases had no gene match. CDR3 length equals 14 residues. CDR3 residues: CASRGTVHNQPQHF. CDR3 coding DNA: TGTGCCAGCAGAGGGACAGTTCATAATCAGCCCCAGCATTTT.

This clone was picked up one time. The J gene is TRBJ2-7, the V gene TRBV11-2; 8 bases fit TRBD2. The CDR3 runs to 14 residues. Germline V gene lookup returns CDR1 SGHAT and CDR2 FQNNGV. The trim removed 9 bases at V and 0 bases at J, leaving 7 bases unmatched. The CDR3 DNA sequence: TGTGCCAGTACTAGCGGACCGCTCTCCTACGAGCAGTACTTC. Amino acids: CASTSGPLSYEQYF.